This paragraph reports one TCR beta chain. The CDR3 totals 16 residues. The germline gives CDR1 SGHTA, CDR2 FQGNSA. V lost 1 base to trimming and J lost 0 bases, with 13 bases between them. The data were taken from a study of T cell responses to AZD1222 COVID-19 vaccine. Assay: immunoSEQ multiplex PCR; the TCRdb copy retains only in-frame clones and omits some. Of 150,000 or so clones in the sample, about nine tenths are singletons; the top ten hold around 3.8%. The sample here was peripheral blood, taken 28 days after the second AZD1222 dose. J is TRBJ2-7 and V is TRBV7-2; D is undetermined. The source is an adult who received the AZD1222 COVID-19 vaccine. The CDR3 region is CASSLGGEVSSYEQYF. The CDR3 DNA is TGTGCCAGCAGCTTAGGAGGTGAGGTCAGCTCCTACGAGCAGTACTTC.